This is a list of T cell receptor beta chains from one sample in a study of T cell changes during pregnancy in multiple sclerosis. Here immunoSEQ multiplex PCR was the method, and the copy in TCRdb shows in-frame clones only, minus some. The sample yields about 71,000 clones, around 94% seen once. The specimen was peripheral blood, collected in the third trimester of pregnancy. The origin of the receptors is a female donor with multiple sclerosis, enrolled in a pregnancy study. The CDR3 runs from the conserved cysteine through the conserved F or W. A D gene is named only where the DNA matches it firmly. Rows may omit the clone size; those that give it use once, few, many or a size class.

CASSRNPLATGRAQHF,TGCGCCAGCAGCCGCAACCCACTAGCTACAGGGAGGGCCCAGCATTTT,TRBV4-1,NA,TRBJ1-5,NA
CASSQVAGGNTEAFF,TGTGCCAGCAGCCAAGTCGCAGGGGGGAACACTGAAGCTTTCTTT,TRBV14,TRBD1,TRBJ1-1,NA
CAWGTGLSTDTQYF,TGTGCCTGGGGGACAGGGTTGAGCACAGATACGCAGTATTTT,TRBV30,TRBD1,TRBJ2-3,NA
CASSSLRTSGDNEQFF,TGTGCCAGCAGTTCCCTTCGGACTAGCGGAGACAATGAGCAGTTCTTC,TRBV6-5,TRBD2,TRBJ2-1,NA
CASSQIAGTSANEQFF,TGCGCCAGCAGCCAAATCGCCGGGACTAGCGCAAATGAGCAGTTCTTC,TRBV4-1,TRBD2,TRBJ2-1,NA
CASSYRDRYNEQFF,TGTGCCAGCAGTTACCGGGACAGATACAATGAGCAGTTCTTC,TRBV6-5,TRBD1,TRBJ2-1,NA
CASSKGQGAQETQYF,TGTGCCAGCAGTAAGGGACAGGGGGCTCAAGAGACCCAGTACTTC,TRBV25-1,TRBD1,TRBJ2-5,NA
CASSPHVEGHGGSPLHF,TGCGCCAGCAGCCCGCATGTCGAGGGGCATGGGGGGTCACCCCTCCACTTT,TRBV4-3,NA,TRBJ1-6,NA
CASSLDRAGVDNEQFF,TGTGCCAGCAGCTTAGATCGGGCGGGAGTCGACAATGAGCAGTTCTTC,TRBV11-2,TRBD2,TRBJ2-1,NA
CASSQIRDGRAGDTQYF,TGTGCCAGCAGCCAGATCCGGGACGGGAGGGCCGGGGATACGCAGTATTTT,TRBV9,TRBD2,TRBJ2-3,NA
CASSPTTSGQYEQYF,TGTGCCAGCAGTCCTACGACTAGCGGACAATACGAGCAGTACTTC,TRBV6-1,TRBD2,TRBJ2-7,NA
CASSPERGQGPYGYTF,TGTGCCAGTAGTCCCGAAAGGGGACAGGGTCCCTATGGCTACACCTTC,TRBV19,TRBD1,TRBJ1-2,NA
CASTTGVENSPLHF,TGTGCCAGCACCACCGGGGTCGAGAATTCACCCCTCCACTTT,TRBV6-6,NA,TRBJ1-6,NA
CASSPRQETQYF,TGTGCCAGCTCACCTCGGCAAGAGACCCAGTACTTC,TRBV18,NA,TRBJ2-5,NA
CASMWGTGLTEAFF,TGTGCCAGCATGTGGGGGACAGGGCTCACTGAAGCTTTCTTT,TRBV7-9,TRBD1,TRBJ1-1,NA
CASSFWDRESTEAFF,TGTGCCAGCAGCTTCTGGGACAGGGAAAGTACTGAAGCTTTCTTT,TRBV7-9,TRBD1,TRBJ1-1,few
CAWSVGQVGTQYF,TGTGCCTGGAGTGTGGGACAGGTGGGGACCCAGTACTTC,TRBV30,TRBD1,TRBJ2-5,NA
CASSLLTSGYQETQYF,TGTGCCAGCAGTTTGTTAACTAGCGGGTACCAAGAGACCCAGTACTTC,TRBV28,TRBD2,TRBJ2-5,NA
CSAPGQGRGEQFF,TGCAGCGCACCGGGCCAGGGGCGTGGTGAGCAGTTCTTC,TRBV29-1,NA,TRBJ2-1,NA
CASSSGTYGYTF,TGTGCCAGCAGTTCCGGGACATATGGCTACACCTTC,TRBV2,NA,TRBJ1-2,NA
CAWSVREGQPQHF,TGTGCCTGGAGTGTCAGGGAGGGCCAGCCCCAGCATTTT,TRBV30,NA,TRBJ1-5,few
CASSPVGEQYYEQYF,TGTGCCAGCAGTCCGGTTGGTGAACAGTACTACGAGCAGTACTTC,TRBV6-1,NA,TRBJ2-7,NA
CASGLASQGVAFF,TGTGCTAGTGGTTTGGCCTCACAGGGGGTAGCTTTCTTT,TRBV12-5,TRBD1,TRBJ1-1,NA
CASSLGGSIYNEQFF,TGTGCCAGCAGTCTGGGCGGGAGTATTTACAATGAGCAGTTCTTC,TRBV27,TRBD2,TRBJ2-1,NA
CASSDNGGRLGTEAFF,TGTGCCAGCAGTGATAACGGGGGGAGATTAGGGACTGAAGCTTTCTTT,TRBV25-1,NA,TRBJ1-1,NA
CASSPTTEPEAFF,TGTGCCAGCAGCCCGACTACGGAACCTGAAGCTTTCTTT,TRBV7-2,NA,TRBJ1-1,NA
CASSVTGSDQPQHF,TGCGCCAGCAGCGTCACAGGGTCGGATCAGCCCCAGCATTTT,TRBV5-1,NA,TRBJ1-5,NA
CASSTTTGTEAFF,TGTGCCAGTTCAACTACGACGGGGACTGAAGCTTTCTTT,TRBV9,NA,TRBJ1-1,NA
CASSPTGSNTEAFF,TGTGCCAGCTCACCAACAGGTTCGAACACTGAAGCTTTCTTT,TRBV18,NA,TRBJ1-1,NA
CASSGGTADRETQYF,TGTGCCAGCAGCGGAGGGACTGCGGACCGTGAGACCCAGTACTTC,TRBV5-4,NA,TRBJ2-5,NA
CASGLGRAGGRETQYF,TGTGCTAGTGGTTTGGGGAGGGCGGGAGGGCGGGAGACCCAGTACTTC,TRBV12-5,TRBD2,TRBJ2-5,NA
CASSVAGLPLNNEQFF,TGTGCCAGCAGCGTAGCGGGACTCCCCCTTAACAATGAGCAGTTCTTC,TRBV9,NA,TRBJ2-1,few
CASSLYGSSTDTQYF,TGTGCCAGCAGTTTATACGGTAGTAGCACAGATACGCAGTATTTT,TRBV28,NA,TRBJ2-3,NA
CASNLRLAHQETQYF,TGTGCCAGCAATCTCCGACTAGCGCACCAAGAGACCCAGTACTTC,TRBV2,TRBD2,TRBJ2-5,once
CASRQAGTYSYEQYF,TGCGCCAGCAGACAAGCCGGGACATATTCCTACGAGCAGTACTTC,TRBV5-1,NA,TRBJ2-7,NA
CAWRGLGLAGETQYF,TGTGCCTGGAGGGGGCTGGGACTAGCGGGAGAGACCCAGTACTTC,TRBV30,TRBD2,TRBJ2-5,NA
CASSHLYTSGELSDTQYF,TGCGCCAGCAGCCATCTTTACACGTCGGGAGAATTGTCAGATACGCAGTATTTT,TRBV4-3,NA,TRBJ2-3,NA
CASSVGGHSGPQHF,TGTGCCAGCAGCGTAGGAGGGCATAGCGGGCCCCAGCATTTT,TRBV9,NA,TRBJ1-5,NA
CASSYVQLFYNEQFF,TGTGCCAGCAGTTACGTACAGCTTTTCTACAATGAGCAGTTCTTC,TRBV6-5,NA,TRBJ2-1,NA
CASSFQGGQFF,TGTGCCAGCAGCTTCCAGGGAGGGCAGTTCTTC,TRBV11-1,NA,TRBJ2-1,once
CASSVGQGKNIQYF,TGTGCCAGCAGTGTGGGACAGGGGAAAAACATTCAGTACTTC,TRBV6-4,TRBD1,TRBJ2-4,NA
CASSDDKGPSTGELFF,TGTGCCAGCAGTGATGACAAAGGCCCTTCCACCGGGGAGCTGTTTTTT,TRBV27,NA,TRBJ2-2,NA
CASSSREVSYEQYF,TGTGCCAGCAGCTCCCGGGAGGTCTCCTACGAGCAGTACTTC,TRBV7-9,TRBD2,TRBJ2-7,NA
CASSELGWGTGGLYGYTF,TGTGCCAGCAGTGAATTAGGGTGGGGGACAGGGGGCCTGTATGGCTACACCTTC,TRBV6-1,TRBD1,TRBJ1-2,NA
CASSPGQNYYEQYF,TGTGCCAGCAGCCCGGGACAGAACTACTACGAGCAGTACTTC,TRBV5-8,TRBD1,TRBJ2-7,NA
CASSLEYGGEETQYF,TGTGCCAGCAGCTTAGAATACGGAGGGGAAGAGACCCAGTACTTC,TRBV11-1,NA,TRBJ2-5,NA
CASSLGWEKLFF,TGTGCCAGCAGTTTGGGCTGGGAAAAACTGTTTTTT,TRBV28,NA,TRBJ1-4,NA
CAWSQNRGTSGRRGNTGELFF,TGCGCCTGGAGCCAGAACAGGGGGACTAGCGGGAGGAGGGGGAACACCGGGGAGCTGTTTTTT,TRBV30,TRBD2,TRBJ2-2,NA
CASSLGQLVYGYTF,TGTGCCAGCAGTTTGGGACAGCTCGTCTATGGCTACACCTTC,TRBV6-6,TRBD1,TRBJ1-2,once
CASSPGAGTTYEQYF,TGTGCCAGCAGCCCCGGAGCGGGAACTACCTACGAGCAGTACTTC,TRBV7-2,TRBD2,TRBJ2-7,NA
CASSSRGGFQETQYF,TGTGCCAGCAGCTCCCGGGGGGGGTTCCAAGAGACCCAGTACTTC,TRBV9,TRBD2,TRBJ2-5,NA
CAISPGQGAYGIQETQYF,TGTGCCATCAGCCCAGGACAGGGGGCTTACGGTATACAAGAGACCCAGTACTTC,TRBV10-3,TRBD1,TRBJ2-5,NA
CASRDAGSGANVLTF,TGCGCCAGCAGAGACGCGGGGTCTGGGGCCAACGTCCTGACTTTC,TRBV10-2,NA,TRBJ2-6,NA
CASSFDRGAGQPQHF,TGTGCCAGCAGTTTTGACAGGGGTGCTGGTCAGCCCCAGCATTTT,TRBV28,TRBD1,TRBJ1-5,NA
CASSEMGSSNEKLFF,TGTGCCAGCAGTGAAATGGGCAGTTCTAATGAAAAACTGTTTTTT,TRBV2,NA,TRBJ1-4,NA
CASRISLAGRNEQFF,TGTGCCAGCAGAATAAGTCTAGCCGGGAGGAATGAGCAGTTCTTC,TRBV28,TRBD2,TRBJ2-1,NA
CASSQFELAGANEQFF,TGCGCCAGCAGCCAATTTGAGCTAGCGGGGGCGAATGAGCAGTTCTTC,TRBV4-1,TRBD2,TRBJ2-1,NA
CASSVADEQFF,TGTGCCAGCAGCGTAGCCGATGAGCAGTTCTTC,TRBV9,NA,TRBJ2-1,NA